This T cell receptor beta chain was captured in a study of control samples from healthy donors and cancer patients. Germline V gene data show CDR1 as SGDLS and CDR2 as YYNGEE. The CDR3 has 12 amino acids. V lost 3 bases and J 11 bases, leaving 14 bases between the germline ends. Data came from immunoSEQ multiplex PCR; TCRdb stores just in-frame clones and leaves some out. Of some 130,000 clones in the sample, roughly 92% are singletons; the top ten hold around 5.4%. This TCR came from a man aged 18-30 years in good health. Sample: blood. The chain couples TRBV9 to TRBJ1-1, with a possible D match to TRBD1 (6 bases). CDR3 amino acids: CASSAQQGAAFF. For the CDR3, the DNA is TGTGCCAGCAGCGCCCAACAGGGCGCGGCTTTCTTT. Filled out from reference TRBV9 and TRBJ1-1, the complete variable domain reads DSGVTQTPKHLITATGQRVTLRCSPRSGDLSVYWYQQSLDQGLQFLIQYYNGEERAKGNILERFSAQQFPDLHSELNLSSLELGDSALYFCASSAQQGAAFFGQGTRLTVV.